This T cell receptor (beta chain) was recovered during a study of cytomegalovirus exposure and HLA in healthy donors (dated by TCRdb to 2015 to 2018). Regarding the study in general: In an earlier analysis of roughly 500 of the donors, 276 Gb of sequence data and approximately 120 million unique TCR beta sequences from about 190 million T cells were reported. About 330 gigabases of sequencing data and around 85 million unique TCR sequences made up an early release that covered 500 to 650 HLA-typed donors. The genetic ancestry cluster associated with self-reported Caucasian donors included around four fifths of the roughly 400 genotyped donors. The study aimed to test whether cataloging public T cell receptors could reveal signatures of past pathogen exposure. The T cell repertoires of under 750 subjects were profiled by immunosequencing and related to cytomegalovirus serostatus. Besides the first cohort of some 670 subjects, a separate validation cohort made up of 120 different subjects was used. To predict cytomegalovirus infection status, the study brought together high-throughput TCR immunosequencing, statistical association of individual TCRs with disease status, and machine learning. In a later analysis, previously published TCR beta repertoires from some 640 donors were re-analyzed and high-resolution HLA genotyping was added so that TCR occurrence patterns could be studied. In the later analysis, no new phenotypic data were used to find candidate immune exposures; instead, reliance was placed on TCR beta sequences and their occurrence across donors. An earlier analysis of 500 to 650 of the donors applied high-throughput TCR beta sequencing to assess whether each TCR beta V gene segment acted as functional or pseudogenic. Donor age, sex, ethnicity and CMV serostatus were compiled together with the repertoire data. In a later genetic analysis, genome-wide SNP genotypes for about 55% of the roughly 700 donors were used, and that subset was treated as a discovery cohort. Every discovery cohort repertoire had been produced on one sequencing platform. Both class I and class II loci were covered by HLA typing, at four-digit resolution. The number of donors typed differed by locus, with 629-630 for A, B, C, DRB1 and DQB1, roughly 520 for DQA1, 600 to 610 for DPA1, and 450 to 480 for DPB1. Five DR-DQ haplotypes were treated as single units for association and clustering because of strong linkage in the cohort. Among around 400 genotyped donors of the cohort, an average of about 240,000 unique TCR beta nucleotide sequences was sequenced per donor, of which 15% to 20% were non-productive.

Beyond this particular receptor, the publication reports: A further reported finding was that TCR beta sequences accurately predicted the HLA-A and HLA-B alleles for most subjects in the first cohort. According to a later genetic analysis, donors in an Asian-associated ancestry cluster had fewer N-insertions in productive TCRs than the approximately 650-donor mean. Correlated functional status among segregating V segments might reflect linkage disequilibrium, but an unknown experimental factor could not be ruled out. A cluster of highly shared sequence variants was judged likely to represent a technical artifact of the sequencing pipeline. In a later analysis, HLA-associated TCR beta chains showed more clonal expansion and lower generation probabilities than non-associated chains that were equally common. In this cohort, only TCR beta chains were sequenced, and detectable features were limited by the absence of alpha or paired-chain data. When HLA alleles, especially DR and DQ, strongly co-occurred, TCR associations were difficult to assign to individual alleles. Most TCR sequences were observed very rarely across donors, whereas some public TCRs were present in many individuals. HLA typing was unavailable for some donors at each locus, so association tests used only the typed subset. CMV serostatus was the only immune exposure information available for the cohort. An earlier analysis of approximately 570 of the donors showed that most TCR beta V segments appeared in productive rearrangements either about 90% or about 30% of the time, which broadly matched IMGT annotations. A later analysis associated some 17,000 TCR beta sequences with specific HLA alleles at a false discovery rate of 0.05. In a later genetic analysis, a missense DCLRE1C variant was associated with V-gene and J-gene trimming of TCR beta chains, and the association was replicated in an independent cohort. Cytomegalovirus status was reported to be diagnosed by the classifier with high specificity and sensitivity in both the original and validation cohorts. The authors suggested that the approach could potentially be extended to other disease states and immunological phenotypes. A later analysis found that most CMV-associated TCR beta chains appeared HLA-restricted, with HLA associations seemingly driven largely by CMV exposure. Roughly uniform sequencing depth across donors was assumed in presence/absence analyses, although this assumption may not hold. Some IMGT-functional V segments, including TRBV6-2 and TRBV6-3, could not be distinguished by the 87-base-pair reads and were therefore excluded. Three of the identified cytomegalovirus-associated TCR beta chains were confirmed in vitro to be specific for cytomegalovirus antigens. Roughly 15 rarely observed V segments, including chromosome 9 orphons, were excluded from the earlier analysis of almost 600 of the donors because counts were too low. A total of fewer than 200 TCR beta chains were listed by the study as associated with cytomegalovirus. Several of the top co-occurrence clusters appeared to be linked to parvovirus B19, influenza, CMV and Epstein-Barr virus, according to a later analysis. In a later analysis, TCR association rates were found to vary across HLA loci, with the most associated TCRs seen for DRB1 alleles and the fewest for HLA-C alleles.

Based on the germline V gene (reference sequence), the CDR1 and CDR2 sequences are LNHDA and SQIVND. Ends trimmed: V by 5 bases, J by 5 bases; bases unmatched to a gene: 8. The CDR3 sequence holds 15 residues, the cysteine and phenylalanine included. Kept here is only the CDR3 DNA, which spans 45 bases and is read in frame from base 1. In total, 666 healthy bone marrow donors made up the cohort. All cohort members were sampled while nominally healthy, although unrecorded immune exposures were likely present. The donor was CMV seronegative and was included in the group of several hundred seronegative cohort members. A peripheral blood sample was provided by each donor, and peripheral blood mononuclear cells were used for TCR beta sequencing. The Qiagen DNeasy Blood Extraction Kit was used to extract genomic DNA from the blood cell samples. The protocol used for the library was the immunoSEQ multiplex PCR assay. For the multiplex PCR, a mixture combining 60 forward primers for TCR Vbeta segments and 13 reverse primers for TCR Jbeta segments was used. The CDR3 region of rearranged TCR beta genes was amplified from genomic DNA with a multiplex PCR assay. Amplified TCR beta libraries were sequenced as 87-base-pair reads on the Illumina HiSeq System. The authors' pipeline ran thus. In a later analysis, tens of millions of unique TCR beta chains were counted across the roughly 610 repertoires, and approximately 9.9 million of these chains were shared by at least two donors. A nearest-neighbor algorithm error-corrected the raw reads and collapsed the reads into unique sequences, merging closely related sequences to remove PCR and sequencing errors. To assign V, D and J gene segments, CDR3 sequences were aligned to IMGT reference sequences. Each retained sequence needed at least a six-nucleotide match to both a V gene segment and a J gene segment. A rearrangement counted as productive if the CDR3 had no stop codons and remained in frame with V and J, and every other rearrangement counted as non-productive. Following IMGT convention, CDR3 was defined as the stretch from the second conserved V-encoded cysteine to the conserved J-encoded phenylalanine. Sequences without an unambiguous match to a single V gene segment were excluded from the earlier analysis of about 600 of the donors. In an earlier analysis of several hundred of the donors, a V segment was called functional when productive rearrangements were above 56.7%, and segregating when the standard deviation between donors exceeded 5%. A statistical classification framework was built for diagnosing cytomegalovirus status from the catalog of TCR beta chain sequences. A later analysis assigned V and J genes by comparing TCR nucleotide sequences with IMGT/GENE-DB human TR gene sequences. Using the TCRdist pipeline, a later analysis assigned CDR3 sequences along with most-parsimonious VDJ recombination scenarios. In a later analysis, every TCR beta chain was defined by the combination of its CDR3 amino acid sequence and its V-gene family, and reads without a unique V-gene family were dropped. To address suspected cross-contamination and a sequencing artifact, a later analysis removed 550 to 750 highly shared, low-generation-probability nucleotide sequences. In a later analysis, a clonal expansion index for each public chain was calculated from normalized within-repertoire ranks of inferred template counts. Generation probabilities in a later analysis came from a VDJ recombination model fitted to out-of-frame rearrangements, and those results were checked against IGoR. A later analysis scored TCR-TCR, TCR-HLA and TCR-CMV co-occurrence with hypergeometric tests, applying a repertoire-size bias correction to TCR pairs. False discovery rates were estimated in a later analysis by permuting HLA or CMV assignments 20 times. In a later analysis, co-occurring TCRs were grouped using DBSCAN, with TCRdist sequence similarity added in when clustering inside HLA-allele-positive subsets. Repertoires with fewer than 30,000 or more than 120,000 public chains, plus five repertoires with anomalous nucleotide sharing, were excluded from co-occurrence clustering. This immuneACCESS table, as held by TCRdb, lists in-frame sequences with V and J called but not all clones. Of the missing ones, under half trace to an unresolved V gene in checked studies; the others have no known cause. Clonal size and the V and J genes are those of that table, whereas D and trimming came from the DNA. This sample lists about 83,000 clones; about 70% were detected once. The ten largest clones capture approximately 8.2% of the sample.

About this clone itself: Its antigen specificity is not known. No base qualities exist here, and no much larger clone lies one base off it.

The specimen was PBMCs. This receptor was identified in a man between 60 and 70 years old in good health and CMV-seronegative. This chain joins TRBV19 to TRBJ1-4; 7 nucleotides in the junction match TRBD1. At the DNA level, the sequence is TGTGCCAGTAGTCCTCGGACAGGTTCCAATGAAAAACTGTTTTTT. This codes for CASSPRTGSNEKLFF.